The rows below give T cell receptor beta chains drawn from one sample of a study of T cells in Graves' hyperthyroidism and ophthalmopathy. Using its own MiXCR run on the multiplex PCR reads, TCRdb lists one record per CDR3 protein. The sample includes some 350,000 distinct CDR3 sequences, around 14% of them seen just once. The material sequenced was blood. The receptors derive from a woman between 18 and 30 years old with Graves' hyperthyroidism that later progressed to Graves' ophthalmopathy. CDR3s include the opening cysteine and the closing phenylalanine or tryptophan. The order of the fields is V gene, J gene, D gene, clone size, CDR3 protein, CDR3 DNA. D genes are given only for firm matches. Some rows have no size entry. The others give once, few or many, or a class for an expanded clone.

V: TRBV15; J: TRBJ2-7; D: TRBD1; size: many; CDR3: CATSGTPWDRDREYEQYF; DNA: TGTGCCACCAGCGGAACTCCATGGGACCGGGACAGGGAGTACGAGCAGTACTTC
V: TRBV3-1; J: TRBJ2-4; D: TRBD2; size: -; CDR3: CASSQGAAVSGSSKNIQYF; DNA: TGTGCCAGCAGCCAGGGAGCCGCCGTTAGCGGGAGTTCCAAAAACATTCAGTACTTC
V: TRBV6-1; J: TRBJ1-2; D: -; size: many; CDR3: CASSPQVADYGYTF; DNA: TGTGCCAGCAGTCCACAGGTGGCAGACTATGGCTACACCTTC
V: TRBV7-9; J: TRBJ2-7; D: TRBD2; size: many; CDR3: CASSLVRRTSGSGEQYF; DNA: TGTGCCAGCAGCTTAGTAAGGCGGACTAGCGGGAGTGGCGAGCAGTACTTC
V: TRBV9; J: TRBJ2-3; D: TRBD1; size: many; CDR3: CASSPRGGLTDTQYF; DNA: TGTGCCAGCAGCCCGAGAGGGGGCTTGACAGATACGCAGTATTTT
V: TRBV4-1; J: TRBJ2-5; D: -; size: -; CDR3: CASSHSSLGDDMRMRRQKETQYF; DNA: TGCGCCAGCAGCCATAGTAGCCTCGGGGATGACATGCGCATGCGAAGGCAGAAGGAGACCCAGTACTTC
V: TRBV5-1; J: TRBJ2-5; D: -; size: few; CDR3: CASSGAQIRGETQYF; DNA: TGCGCCAGCAGCGGCGCTCAAATTCGCGGAGAGACCCAGTACTTC
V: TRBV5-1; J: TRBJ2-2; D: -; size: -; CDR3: CASSLEQANTGELFF; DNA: TGCGCCAGCAGCTTGGAACAGGCGAACACCGGGGAGCTGTTTTTT
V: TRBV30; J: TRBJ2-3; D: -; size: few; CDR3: CAWSPRRVDTDTQYF; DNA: TGTGCCTGGAGCCCGCGACGAGTCGACACAGATACGCAGTATTTT
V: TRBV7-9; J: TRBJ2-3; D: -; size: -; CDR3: CASSLFHSSRLDFTDTQYF; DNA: TGTGCCAGCAGCCTATTCCATAGTTCCAGGCTTGACTTCACAGATACGCAGTATTTT
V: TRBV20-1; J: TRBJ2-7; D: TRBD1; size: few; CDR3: CSATSRTGLNEQYF; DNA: TGCAGTGCTACGTCCCGGACAGGGTTAAACGAGCAGTACTTC
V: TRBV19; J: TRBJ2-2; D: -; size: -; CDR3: CASSIVGGGAGELFF; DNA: TGTGCCAGTAGTATCGTTGGAGGTGGAGCCGGGGAGCTGTTTTTT
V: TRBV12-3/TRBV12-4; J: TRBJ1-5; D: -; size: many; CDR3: CASTGPFRNQPQHF; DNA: TGTGCCAGCACCGGACCCTTTCGCAATCAGCCCCAGCATTTT
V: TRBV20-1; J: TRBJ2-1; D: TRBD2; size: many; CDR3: CSVASGYNEQFF; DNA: TGCAGTGTGGCTAGCGGCTACAATGAGCAGTTCTTC
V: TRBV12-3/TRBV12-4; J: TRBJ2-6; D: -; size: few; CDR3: CASGTAGANVLTF; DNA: TGTGCCAGCGGGACTGCTGGGGCCAACGTCCTGACTTTC
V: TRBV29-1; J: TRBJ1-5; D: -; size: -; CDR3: CSVGGGGGQPQHF; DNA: TGCAGCGTTGGAGGGGGGGGCGGTCAGCCCCAGCATTTT
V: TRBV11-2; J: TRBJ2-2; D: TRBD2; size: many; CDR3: CASSLRFDVELAGEAGELFF; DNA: TGTGCCAGCAGCTTAAGATTTGACGTCGAGTTGGCGGGAGAGGCCGGGGAGCTGTTTTTT
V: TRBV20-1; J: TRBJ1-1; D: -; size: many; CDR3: CSAGRGAEAFF; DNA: TGCAGTGCAGGACGCGGCGCTGAAGCTTTCTTT
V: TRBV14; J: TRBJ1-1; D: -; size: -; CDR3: CASSQLGGRVNTEAFF; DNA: TGTGCCAGCAGCCAGCTCGGGGGCCGCGTTAACACTGAAGCTTTCTTT
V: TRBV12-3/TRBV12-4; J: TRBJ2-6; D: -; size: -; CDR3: CTSSLWARRFSGANVLTF; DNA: TGTACCAGCAGTTTATGGGCTAGGAGATTCTCTGGGGCCAACGTCCTGACTTTC
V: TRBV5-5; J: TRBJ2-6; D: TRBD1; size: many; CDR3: CASSQTGLGANVLTF; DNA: TGTGCCAGCAGCCAGACAGGGTTGGGGGCCAACGTCCTGACTTTC
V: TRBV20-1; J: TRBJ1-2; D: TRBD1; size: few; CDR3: CSASNRQGAGGYTF; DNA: TGCAGTGCTAGCAATAGACAGGGGGCGGGGGGCTACACCTTC
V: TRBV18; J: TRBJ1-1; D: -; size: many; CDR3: CASSPPGVVNTEAFF; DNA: TGTGCCAGCTCACCACCCGGGGTGGTGAACACTGAAGCTTTCTTT
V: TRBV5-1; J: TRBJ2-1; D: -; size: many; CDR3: CASSLVVREAYNEQFF; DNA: TGCGCCAGCAGCTTGGTCGTCAGGGAGGCGTACAATGAGCAGTTCTTC
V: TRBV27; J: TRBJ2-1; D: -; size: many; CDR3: CASTDPPLRSNEQFF; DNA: TGTGCCAGCACCGACCCCCCCCTGAGGTCCAATGAGCAGTTCTTC
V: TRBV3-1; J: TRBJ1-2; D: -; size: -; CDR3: CASSQFLPGDYGYTF; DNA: TGTGCCAGCAGCCAATTCTTGCCGGGGGACTATGGCTACACCTTC
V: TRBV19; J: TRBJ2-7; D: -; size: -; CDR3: CASSIRGATSYEQYF; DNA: TGTGCCAGTAGTATCAGAGGGGCCACCTCCTACGAGCAGTACTTC
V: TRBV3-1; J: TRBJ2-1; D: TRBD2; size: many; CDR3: CASSQDLGGNEQFF; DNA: TGTGCCAGCAGCCAAGATCTCGGGGGGAATGAGCAGTTCTTC
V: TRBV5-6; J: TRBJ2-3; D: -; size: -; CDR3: CASSPYGGSTDTQYF; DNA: TGTGCCAGCAGCCCTTACGGCGGTAGCACAGATACGCAGTATTTT
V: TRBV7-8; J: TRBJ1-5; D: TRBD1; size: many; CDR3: CASSLSVQGAYSNQPQHF; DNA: TGTGCCAGCAGCTTAAGTGTCCAGGGGGCGTATAGCAATCAGCCCCAGCATTTT
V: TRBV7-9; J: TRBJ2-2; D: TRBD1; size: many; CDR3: CASSSQGSGELFF; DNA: TGTGCCAGCAGCTCACAGGGGTCCGGGGAGCTGTTTTTT
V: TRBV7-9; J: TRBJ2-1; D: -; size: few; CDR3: CASSPRGFEQFF; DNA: TGTGCCAGCAGCCCGAGGGGTTTTGAGCAGTTCTTC
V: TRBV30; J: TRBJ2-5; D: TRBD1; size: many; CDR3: CAWSGGQPTFQETQYF; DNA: TGTGCCTGGAGTGGGGGACAGCCAACTTTCCAAGAGACCCAGTACTTC
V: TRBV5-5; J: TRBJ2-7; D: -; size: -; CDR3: CASSFGHSYEQYF; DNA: TGTGCCAGCAGCTTTGGCCACTCCTACGAGCAGTACTTC
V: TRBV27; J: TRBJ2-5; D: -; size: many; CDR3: CASSLRRGGGQETQYF; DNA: TGTGCCAGCAGTTTAAGGAGGGGGGGGGGCCAAGAGACCCAGTACTTC
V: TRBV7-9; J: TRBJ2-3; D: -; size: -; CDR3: CASSLVSKGMDTQYF; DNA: TGTGCCAGCAGCTTAGTATCCAAGGGTATGGATACGCAGTATTTT
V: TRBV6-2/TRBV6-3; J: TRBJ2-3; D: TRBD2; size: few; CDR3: CASRTSVSSTDTQYF; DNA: TGTGCCAGCAGGACTAGCGTGTCGAGCACAGATACGCAGTATTTT
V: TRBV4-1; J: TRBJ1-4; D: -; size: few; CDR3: CASSQVGLATNEKLFF; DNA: TGCGCCAGCAGCCAAGTGGGCTTAGCAACTAATGAAAAACTGTTTTTT
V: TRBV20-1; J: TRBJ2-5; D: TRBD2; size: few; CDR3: CSAKDPGLAGGPTETQYF; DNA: TGCAGTGCTAAGGACCCGGGACTAGCGGGAGGGCCCACAGAGACCCAGTACTTC
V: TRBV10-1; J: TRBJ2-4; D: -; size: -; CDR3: CASSQREDPSAKNIQYF; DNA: TGCGCCAGCAGTCAACGGGAAGATCCATCGGCCAAAAACATTCAGTACTTC
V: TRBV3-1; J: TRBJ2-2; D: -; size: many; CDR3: CASSQEIGETGELFF; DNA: TGTGCCAGCAGCCAAGAGATTGGAGAGACCGGGGAGCTGTTTTTT
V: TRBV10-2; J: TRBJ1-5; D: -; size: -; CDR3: CASSDGGLSQPQHF; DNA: TGCGCCAGCAGTGACGGGGGTCTGAGTCAGCCCCAGCATTTT
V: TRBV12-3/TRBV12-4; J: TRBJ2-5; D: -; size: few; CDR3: CASSPRRGETQYF; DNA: TGTGCCAGCAGTCCCCGAAGGGGGGAGACCCAGTACTTC
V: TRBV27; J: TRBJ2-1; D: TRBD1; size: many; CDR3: CASRSPRDRGVKNEQFF; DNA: TGTGCCAGCAGATCCCCCCGGGACAGGGGGGTAAAGAATGAGCAGTTCTTC
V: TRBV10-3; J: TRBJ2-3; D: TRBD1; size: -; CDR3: CATEATGVARPGNTDTQYF; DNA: TGTGCCACCGAGGCGACAGGGGTCGCCCGACCGGGAAACACAGATACGCAGTATTTT
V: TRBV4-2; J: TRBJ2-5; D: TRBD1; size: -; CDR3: CASSQETGGTQETQYF; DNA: TGTGCCAGCAGCCAGGAGACAGGGGGCACCCAAGAGACCCAGTACTTC
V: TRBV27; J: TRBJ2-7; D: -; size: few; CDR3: CASSFIGVGIYEQYF; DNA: TGTGCCAGCAGTTTTATAGGTGTGGGTATCTACGAGCAGTACTTC
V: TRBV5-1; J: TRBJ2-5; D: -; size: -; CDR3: CASSIGTPQETQYF; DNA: TGCGCCAGCAGCATCGGGACACCCCAAGAGACCCAGTACTTC
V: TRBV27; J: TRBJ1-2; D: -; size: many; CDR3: CASSFIYREANYGYTF; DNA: TGTGCCAGCAGTTTCATCTACAGGGAAGCAAACTATGGCTACACCTTC
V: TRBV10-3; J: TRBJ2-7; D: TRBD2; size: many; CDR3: CATNSGGYEQYF; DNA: TGTGCCACTAATTCGGGGGGATACGAGCAGTACTTC
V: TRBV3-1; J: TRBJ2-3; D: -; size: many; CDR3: CASSLEGLPGDTQYF; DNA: TGTGCCAGCAGCCTTGAGGGACTTCCCGGAGATACGCAGTATTTT
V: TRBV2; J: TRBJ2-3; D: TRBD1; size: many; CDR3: CASRGGQGSSTDTQYF; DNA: TGTGCCAGCAGGGGAGGACAGGGTAGTTCCACAGATACGCAGTATTTT
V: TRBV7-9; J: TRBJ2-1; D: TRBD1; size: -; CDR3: CASSLGRGYPRGNEQFF; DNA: TGTGCCAGCAGCTTAGGCAGGGGCTACCCCAGGGGGAATGAGCAGTTCTTC
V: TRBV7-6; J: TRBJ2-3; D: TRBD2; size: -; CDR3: CASSLGDYTTDTQYF; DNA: TGTGCCAGCAGCTTAGGGGACTACACCACAGATACGCAGTATTTT
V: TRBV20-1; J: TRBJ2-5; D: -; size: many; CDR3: CSARRGALVETQYF; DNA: TGCAGTGCTAGGAGGGGGGCGCTTGTAGAGACCCAGTACTTC
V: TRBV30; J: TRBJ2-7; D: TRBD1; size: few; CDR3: CAWGDREHEQYF; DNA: TGTGCCTGGGGGGACAGGGAACACGAGCAGTACTTC
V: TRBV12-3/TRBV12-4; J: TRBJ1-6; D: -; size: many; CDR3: CASSQTDSPLHF; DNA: TGTGCCAGCAGTCAGACAGATTCACCCCTCCACTTT
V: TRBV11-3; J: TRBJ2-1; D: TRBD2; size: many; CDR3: CASSLEGTSGSNEQFF; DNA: TGTGCCAGCAGCTTAGAAGGGACTAGCGGGAGTAATGAGCAGTTCTTC
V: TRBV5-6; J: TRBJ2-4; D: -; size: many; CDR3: CASSLPENRAKNIQYF; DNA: TGTGCCAGCAGCCTTCCTGAGAACCGAGCCAAAAACATTCAGTACTTC